The 3 T cell receptor beta chains below come from one sample, sequenced in a study of blood T cell repertoires in COVID-19. TCRdb's copy holds only in-frame clones and misses some; the assay was immunoSEQ multiplex PCR. The repertoire holds under 200,000 clones, with 70% to 90% as singletons. The sequenced material came from peripheral blood. The receptors were gathered from a woman older than 75 in a cohort sampled during active or convalescent COVID-19.

This chain joins TRBV2 and TRBJ2-3; 7 bases line up with TRBD1. The J segment lost 7 bases and the V segment lost 6 bases, leaving 4 bases of the junction unmatched. Per germline, CDR1 SNHLY and CDR2 FYNNEI. This CDR3 is 12 amino acids long. CDR3 residues: CASSDRAYTQYF. CDR3 coding DNA: TGTGCCAGCAGCGACAGGGCCTATACGCAGTATTTT.

The chain joins TRBV27 to TRBJ1-6, with TRBD1 matching over 7 bases. The CDR3 covers 15 residues. J lost 3 bases, V lost 4 bases, and 3 bases had no gene match. The V gene's germline CDR1 is MNHEY and CDR2 SMNVEV (reference sequence). The chain's CDR3 is CASSSTGVYNSPLHF. Written as DNA, the CDR3 is TGTGCCAGCAGTTCCACAGGGGTCTATAATTCACCCCTCCACTTT.

The chain links TRBV7-6 to TRBJ2-7, with a tentative D call TRBD2 (5 bases). The CDR3 contains 18 residues. Germline V gene sequence: CDR1 SGHVS, CDR2 FNYEAQ. Trimming left V 10 bases short and J 4 bases short, with 32 bases between. The CDR3 spells CAIPGGSLPPLDLYEQYV. The CDR3 region has the DNA TGTGCCATTCCCGGTGGGAGCCTCCCACCACTAGACCTTTACGAGCAGTACGTC.